The 24 T cell receptor beta chains below come from one sample, sequenced in a study of blood T cell repertoires in COVID-19. Assay: immunoSEQ multiplex PCR; the TCRdb copy retains only in-frame clones and omits some. The table has more than 200,000 clones, 75% to 90% seen once. What was sequenced was PBMCs or T cells enriched from blood (not recorded which). The receptors here all came from a woman between 25 and 40 years old who had recovered from COVID-19.

Concerning this clone itself: Within the sample, other DNA sequences also encode this same CDR3. The V gene is TRBV19, the J gene TRBJ1-4, with 7 bases matching TRBD1. Losses at the gene ends were 3 bases for V and 7 bases for J; bases not matched to a gene: 8. The CDR3 is 15 amino acids. The germline V gene encodes CDR1 LNHDA and CDR2 SQIVND (reference sequence). The CDR3: CASSIPRQGGEKLFF. CDR3 DNA sequence: TGTGCCAGTAGTATTCCCCGACAGGGAGGTGAAAAACTGTTTTTT.

The chain is built from TRBV19 and TRBJ2-1; a weak D match, TRBD2 (6 bases). CDR3 length: 15 amino acids. V lost 1 base and J lost 1, with 8 bases in between. Looked up from germline, CDR1 is LNHDA and CDR2 is SQIVND (reference sequence). CDR3 in DNA: TGTGCCAGTAGTATAGCGGGAGAGTCCTACAATGAGCAGTTCTTC. Protein: CASSIAGESYNEQFF. The entire variable domain, with the rest obtained from reference TRBV19 and TRBJ2-1, is as follows: DGGITQSPKYLFRKEGQNVTLSCEQNLNHDAMYWYRQDPGQGLRLIYYSQIVNDFQKGDIAEGYSVSREKKESFPLTVTSAQKNPTAFYLCASSIAGESYNEQFFGPGTRLTVL.

The chain carries TRBV16 and TRBJ2-3; 7 bases are a match to TRBD1. The ends lost 2 bases at V and 6 bases at J; junction bases unmatched: 17. Per germline, CDR1 KGHSY and CDR2 FQNENV. This CDR3 region has 18 residues. The CDR3 is CASSQIGRRTGTGDTQYF. CDR3 bases: TGTGCCAGCAGCCAAATTGGACGCAGGACAGGCACGGGGGATACGCAGTATTTT.

This clone was recorded once. The chain uses TRBV5-1 and TRBJ2-3, with 11 bases identical to TRBD2. The germline V gene has CDR1 SGHRS and CDR2 YFSETQ. This CDR3 is 16 amino acids long. J lost 4 bases, V lost 6 bases, and 10 bases had no gene match. This CDR3 is CASTERLAGSSDTQYF. Here the CDR3 DNA reads TGCGCCAGCACCGAGCGACTAGCGGGAAGTTCAGATACGCAGTATTTT.

The chain uses TRBV28 and TRBJ2-4; 8 bases match TRBD2. The J segment lost 8 bases and the V segment lost 4 bases, leaving 4 bases of the junction unmatched. CDR1 and CDR2 (germline): MDHEN, SYDVKM. The CDR3 extends over 13 amino acids. CDR3 sequence (DNA): TGTGCCAGCAGTTACGGGAGGGGGGACATTCAGTACTTC. Its protein product is CASSYGRGDIQYF. The whole variable domain, filled in from reference TRBV28 and TRBJ2-4, reads DVKVTQSSRYLVKRTGEKVFLECVQDMDHENMFWYRQDPGLGLRLIYFSYDVKMKEKGDIPEGYSVSREKKERFSLILESASTNQTSMYLCASSYGRGDIQYFGAGTRLSVL.

The chain couples TRBV3-1 (or the pseudogene TRBV3-2) to TRBJ2-2; D is uncertain. Per the germline V gene, CDR1 is LGHDT and CDR2 is YNNKEL (reference sequence). This CDR3 has 13 residues. V was trimmed by 1 base and J by 6 bases, leaving 6 bases between them. CDR3 protein: CASSQVSSGELFF. DNA of the CDR3: TGTGCCAGCAGCCAAGTGAGCTCCGGGGAGCTGTTTTTT.

The chain carries TRBV4-3 and TRBJ1-2; D gene unclear. The CDR3 has 16 amino acids. Deletions cut 4 bases from V and 5 bases from J, with 20 bases between. Looked up from germline, CDR1 is LGHNA and CDR2 is YSLEER. In DNA, the CDR3 is TGCGCCAGCAGCCTGCCCCGCGGCCCCTTACGGTATGGCTACACCTTC. Translating it yields CASSLPRGPLRYGYTF.

The CDR3 protein is CASRPPGGTVIYGYTF. CDR3 nucleotides: TGTGCCAGCAGACCCCCAGGGGGGACAGTGATCTATGGCTACACCTTC. This rearrangement joins TRBV28 to TRBJ1-2; 7 bases are shared with TRBD1. With V trimmed by 6 bases and J by 4 bases, 14 bases remained unmatched. The V gene's germline CDR1 is MDHEN and CDR2 SYDVKM. This CDR3 has 16 residues.

The rearrangement uses TRBV9 and TRBJ2-1, with D perhaps TRBD1 (7 bases). Per the germline V gene, CDR1 is SGDLS and CDR2 is YYNGEE. The CDR3 length is 15 residues. The germline V and J ends were trimmed by 6 bases and 6 bases, with 19 bases remaining between them. Here the CDR3 reads CASIRGDSHTNEQFF. In nucleotides, the CDR3 is TGTGCCAGCATCAGGGGGGACTCTCACACCAATGAGCAGTTCTTC.

The chain joins TRBV6-4 to TRBJ2-1; TRBD1 agrees at 9 bases. The trim removed 0 bases at V and 4 bases at J, leaving 7 bases unmatched. The CDR3 extends over 17 amino acids. Looked up from germline, CDR1 is MRHNA and CDR2 is SNTAGT. CDR3 nucleotides: TGTGCCAGCAGTGACTCAGACAGGGGGGAGGGTTACAATGAGCAGTTCTTC. Translating it yields CASSDSDRGEGYNEQFF.

The gene calls are TRBV28 and TRBJ1-2; 11 bases fit TRBD1. Germline values: CDR1 MDHEN, CDR2 SYDVKM. The CDR3 extends over 14 amino acids. The ends lost 6 bases at V and 8 bases at J; junction bases unmatched: 8. The CDR3 loop reads CASRPGQGATGYTF. As DNA, the CDR3 is TGTGCCAGCAGACCTGGACAGGGGGCGACCGGCTACACCTTC.

This chain joins TRBV7-9 and TRBJ2-3; D uncertain. V shed 4 bases and J shed 5 bases, with 16 bases lying between them. The CDR3 runs 15 residues. The germline V gene encodes CDR1 SEHNR and CDR2 FQNEAQ (reference sequence). CDR3 amino acids: CASSSSSAPLDTQYF. DNA of the CDR3: TGTGCCAGCAGCTCCTCGAGTGCCCCCTTAGATACGCAGTATTTT. Looking up the rest from reference TRBV7-9 and TRBJ2-3 gives the full variable domain: DTGVSQNPRHKITKRGQNVTFRCDPISEHNRLYWYRQTLGQGPEFLTYFQNEAQLEKSRLLSDRFSAERPKGSFSTLEIQRTEQGDSAMYLCASSSSSAPLDTQYFGPGTRLTVL.

This chain uses TRBV4-3 with TRBJ1-2, with D tentatively TRBD1 (6 bases). The CDR3 runs 14 residues. Germline loops: CDR1 LGHNA, CDR2 YSLEER. The V end was cut by 2 bases, the J end by 10 bases, with 17 bases between. DNA of the CDR3: TGCGCCAGCAGCCAACAGGGGCCTCCTATATCCTACACCTTC. Amino acids: CASSQQGPPISYTF.

The J gene is TRBJ1-1, the V gene TRBV12-5; 7 bases align to TRBD1. From germline, CDR1 is LGHNT and CDR2 FRNRAP. The CDR3 contains 13 residues. The trim removed 8 bases at V and 1 base at J, leaving 4 bases unmatched. CDR3 in DNA: TGTGCTAGTTCCGGGACAGAGAACACTGAAGCTTTCTTT. It yields the protein CASSGTENTEAFF.

The V gene is TRBV6-2 or TRBV6-3, the J gene TRBJ2-7; D not certain. The CDR3 loop spans 14 amino acids. The V end was cut by 2 bases, the J end by 3 bases, with 11 bases between. Germline assignment: CDR1 MNHEY and CDR2 SVGEGT. The CDR3 region is CASSYGPGGYEQYF. The CDR3 DNA follows: TGTGCCAGCAGTTACGGTCCTGGCGGCTACGAGCAGTACTTC.

This chain links TRBV12-3 or TRBV12-4 with TRBJ1-2; D is unclear. Between the trimmed V and J ends, which lost 6 bases and 4 bases, there was a span of 12 bases. This CDR3 contains 13 residues. Here the CDR3 reads CASRGRVSYGYTF. As DNA, the CDR3 is TGTGCCAGCAGGGGGAGGGTCAGCTATGGCTACACCTTC.

The V call is TRBV6-2 or TRBV6-3, the J call TRBJ2-3, with TRBD1 as a possible D gene (5 bases). This CDR3 comprises 15 residues. Trimming left V 6 bases short and J 8 bases short, with 21 bases between. Germline V CDR1 and CDR2: MNHEY, SVGEGT. Here the CDR3 reads CASSSRRGFSGTQYF. CDR3 sequence (DNA): TGTGCCAGCAGCTCACGTAGGGGTTTCTCGGGTACGCAGTATTTT.

This clone was observed a few times. Other DNA sequences of this sample code for an identical CDR3. The V call is TRBV6-5, the J call TRBJ1-3; D unresolved. Germline CDR1 and CDR2: MNHEY and SVGAGI. The ends were cut back, 0 bases at V and 4 bases at J, with 7 bases in the middle. CDR3 size: 14 residues. CDR3 DNA: TGTGCCAGCAGTTACTCAGCTAGCGGAAACACCATATATTTT. It is translated as CASSYSASGNTIYF.

In its sample, this clone was seen once. The chain carries TRBV2 and TRBJ1-2, with a possible D match to TRBD1 (5 bases). This CDR3 comprises 12 residues. Trimming removed 6 bases from V and 6 bases from J, with 11 bases in between. Germline assignment: CDR1 SNHLY and CDR2 FYNNEI. CDR3 sequence (DNA): TGTGCCAGCAGCTCACAGGTCGATGGCTACACCTTC. This translates into CASSSQVDGYTF.

The gene calls are TRBV19 and TRBJ1-1; TRBD1 is a possible D gene (6 bases). This CDR3 contains 13 residues. Germline CDR1 LNHDA, CDR2 SQIVND (reference sequence). Between the trimmed V and J ends, which lost 5 bases and 1 base, there was a span of 8 bases. CDR3: CASSVTGNTEAFF. The CDR3 DNA is TGTGCCAGTAGTGTGACAGGGAACACTGAAGCTTTCTTT.

The genes are TRBV7-2 and TRBJ1-2, with 9 bases matching TRBD1. This CDR3 is 17 amino acids long. Germline values: CDR1 SGHTA, CDR2 FQGNSA. V lost 7 bases and J lost 4; bases outside the gene matches: 16. CDR3: CASIKRPGQGTTYGYTF. DNA for the CDR3: TGTGCCAGCATCAAGAGACCGGGACAGGGCACAACCTATGGCTACACCTTC. The variable domain in full, with the rest retrieved from reference TRBV7-2 and TRBJ1-2, is GAGVSQSPSNKVTEKGKDVELRCDPISGHTALYWYRQSLGQGLEFLIYFQGNSAPDKSGLPSDRFSAERTGGSVSTLTIQRTQQEDSAVYLCASIKRPGQGTTYGYTFGSGTRLTVV.

V and J are TRBV4-2 and TRBJ2-7, with D perhaps matching TRBD2 (6 bases). Trimming removed 4 bases at V and 6 bases at J, with 19 bases between. The CDR3 length is 15 residues. Germline CDR1 is LGHNA and CDR2 is YNFKEQ. DNA of the CDR3: TGTGCCAGCAGCCCAGCTCTAGCGATCATCGGCGAGCAGTACTTC. Its protein product is CASSPALAIIGEQYF.

The chain recombines TRBV27 with TRBJ2-7, with D unclear. CDR1 MNHEY and CDR2 SMNVEV come from the germline V gene (reference sequence). The V and J ends lost 2 bases and 2 bases respectively, with 13 bases between them. CDR3 length equals 15 residues. CDR3 sequence reads: CASSLIAVPTYEQYF. The CDR3 coding sequence is TGTGCCAGCAGTTTAATCGCGGTCCCCACCTACGAGCAGTACTTC.

The chain uses TRBV6-5 and TRBJ2-2, with TRBD2 as a possible D gene (6 bases). CDR1 is MNHEY, CDR2 SVGAGI, per germline. The V end lost 11 bases, the J end lost 4 bases, and 14 bases lay between the germline ends. This CDR3 contains 13 residues. In DNA form, the CDR3 reads TGTGCCTGCTCTAGCGCCTTCACCGGGGAGCTGTTTTTT. It specifies CACSSAFTGELFF.